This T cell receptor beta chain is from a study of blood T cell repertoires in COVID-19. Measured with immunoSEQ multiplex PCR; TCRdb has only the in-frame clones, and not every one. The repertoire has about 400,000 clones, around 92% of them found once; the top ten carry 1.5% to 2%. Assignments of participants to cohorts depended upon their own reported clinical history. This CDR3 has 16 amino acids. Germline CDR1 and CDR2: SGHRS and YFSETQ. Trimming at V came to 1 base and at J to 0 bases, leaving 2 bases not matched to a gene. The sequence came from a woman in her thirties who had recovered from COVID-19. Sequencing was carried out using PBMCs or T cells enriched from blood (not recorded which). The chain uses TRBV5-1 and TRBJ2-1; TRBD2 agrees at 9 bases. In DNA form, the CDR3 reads TGCGCCAGCAGCTTGAGTAGCGGGAGCTCCTACAATGAGCAGTTCTTC. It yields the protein CASSLSSGSSYNEQFF.